Included here is one T cell receptor (beta chain) sequence, with context. The target antigen is unknown. Every donor was a healthy person donating bone marrow. Germline V gene lookup returns CDR1 SEHNR and CDR2 FQNEAQ (reference sequence). V shed 5 bases and J shed 1 base, with 17 bases lying between them. The CDR3 contains 17 residues. The data were taken from a study of cytomegalovirus exposure and HLA in healthy donors. Study-level results: A later analysis reportedly found fewer N-insertions in an Asian-associated ancestry cluster than the roughly 670-donor mean. Later analysis identified a missense DCLRE1C variant that was linked to TCR beta V- and J-gene trimming.

60 Vbeta and 13 Jbeta primers were used in PCR. TCRdb's table, derived via immunoSEQ multiplex PCR, lists solely in-frame clones and lacks some. The table has under 200,000 clones, roughly 75% seen once; the top ten hold 4.9%. The source material was PBMCs. This chain connects TRBV7-9 to TRBJ2-2, with D perhaps TRBD2 (6 bases). This receptor was obtained from a male donor in good health and CMV-seronegative. The CDR3 reads CASSHWGTPENTGELFF. CDR3 coding DNA: TGTGCCAGCAGCCACTGGGGGACTCCTGAGAACACCGGGGAGCTGTTTTTT.